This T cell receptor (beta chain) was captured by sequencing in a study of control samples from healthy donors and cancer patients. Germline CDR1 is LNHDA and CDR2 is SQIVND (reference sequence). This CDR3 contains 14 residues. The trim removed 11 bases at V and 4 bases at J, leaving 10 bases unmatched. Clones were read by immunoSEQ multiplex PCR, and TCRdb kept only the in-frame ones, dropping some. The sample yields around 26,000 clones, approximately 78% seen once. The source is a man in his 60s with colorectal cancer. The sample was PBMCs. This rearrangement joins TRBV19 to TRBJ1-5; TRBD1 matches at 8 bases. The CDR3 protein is CAVSLGQGNQPQHF. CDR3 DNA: TGTGCCGTCTCTCTAGGACAGGGTAATCAGCCCCAGCATTTT.